This T cell receptor beta chain was identified during a study of blood T cells in healthy people across ages. PCR was performed a second time for roughly 7 to 12 cycles using a sample-barcoded 5' primer and a J-beta primer mix. From the 5' RACE reads, TCRdb called clonotypes with MiXCR, one entry per CDR3 protein. The table shows fewer than 750,000 distinct CDR3 sequences, with about 45% occurring only once. Regarding the study as a whole: Long-lived donors had more naive CD4+ cells and higher diversity than aged donors.

A minimum of 5 micrograms of total RNA was extracted per sample. This clonotype was found a few times. Antigen unknown. The CDR3 contains 15 residues. Germline V gives CDR1 SGDLS, CDR2 YYNGEE. After removal of 0 bases from V and 1 base from J, the junction contained 0 bases not matched to a gene. This clonotype originated in a man at least 80 years old in good health. The chain uses TRBV9 and TRBJ2-3; 9 nucleotides line up with TRBD2. Material: blood. CDR3 nucleotide sequence: TGTGCCAGCAGCGTAGGGACTAGCGGCACAGATACGCAGTATTTT. The encoded protein is CASSVGTSGTDTQYF. The complete variable domain, with remaining parts taken from reference TRBV9 and TRBJ2-3, reads DSGVTQTPKHLITATGQRVTLRCSPRSGDLSVYWYQQSLDQGLQFLIQYYNGEERAKGNILERFSAQQFPDLHSELNLSSLELGDSALYFCASSVGTSGTDTQYFGPGTRLTVL.